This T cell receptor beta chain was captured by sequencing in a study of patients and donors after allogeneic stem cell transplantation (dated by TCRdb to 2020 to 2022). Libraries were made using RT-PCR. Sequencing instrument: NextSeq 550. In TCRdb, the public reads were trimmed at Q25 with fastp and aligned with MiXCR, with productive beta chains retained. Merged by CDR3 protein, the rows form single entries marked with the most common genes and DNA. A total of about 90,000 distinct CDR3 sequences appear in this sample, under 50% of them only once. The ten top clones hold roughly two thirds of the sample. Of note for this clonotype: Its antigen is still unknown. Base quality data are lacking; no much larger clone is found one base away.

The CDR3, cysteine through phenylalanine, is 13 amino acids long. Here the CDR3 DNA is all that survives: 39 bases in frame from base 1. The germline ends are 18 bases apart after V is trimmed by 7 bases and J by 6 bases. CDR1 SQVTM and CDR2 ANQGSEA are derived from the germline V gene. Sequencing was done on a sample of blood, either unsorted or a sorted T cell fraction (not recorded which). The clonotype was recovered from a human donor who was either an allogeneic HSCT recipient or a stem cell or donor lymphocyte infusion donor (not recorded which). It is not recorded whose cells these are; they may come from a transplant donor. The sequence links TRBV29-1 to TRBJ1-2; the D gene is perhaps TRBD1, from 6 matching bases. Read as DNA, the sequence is TGCAGCGGTGGGCCAGGGGAGAGCCATGGCTACACCTTC. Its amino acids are CSGGPGESHGYTF.